This TCR beta chain originates from a study of Graves' ophthalmopathy and Graves' hyperthyroidism. General study findings and limits: The 13-signature model separated ophthalmopathy from stable hyperthyroidism at almost 90% sensitivity and 80% to 84% specificity. The model achieved over 60% sensitivity and 72% to 85% specificity for ophthalmopathy progression.

Amplification of TCR beta CDR3 regions used RNA transcripts. An opening RT-PCR round employed HTBI primers and preceded a second-round multiplex PCR. One entry per CDR3 protein, called by TCRdb with MiXCR from the multiplex PCR reads. The sample gives almost 750,000 distinct CDR3 sequences, approximately 40% of which show up once; 40% to 55% is in the top ten. This clonotype was counted only a few times. Its target is unknown. One end of the junction does not line up with germline, which may come from a read error. The CDR3 totals 14 residues. Per the germline V gene, CDR1 is ENHRY and CDR2 is SYGVKD. V gene TRBV10-3 combines with J gene TRBJ2-7; perhaps TRBD1 as D (5 bases). Sequenced: peripheral blood. The sequence came from an adult man with Graves' ophthalmopathy. In nucleotides, the CDR3 is TGTGCCAGCAGTTCGCGACAGCTGGAGTACGAGCAGTACTTC. Protein sequence: CASSSRQLEYEQYF.